This T cell receptor (beta chain) is from a study of shared clonotypes between healthy human individuals. Study observations and caveats: Despite large depth, sorted-subset datasets appeared incompletely sequenced. Depth of sequencing was expected to influence donor clonotype sharing.

Concerning this clone itself: Antigen specificity is unknown.

Germline V gene lookup returns CDR1 LGHNA and CDR2 YSLEER. The CDR3 covers 16 residues. The J segment lost 4 bases and the V segment lost 4 bases, leaving 5 bases of the junction unmatched. Naive CD8 cells lacked CD45RO and underwent positive selection for CCR7, leaving out terminally differentiated effector memory CD45RA+ cells. Profiling relied on immunoSEQ multiplex PCR, and the TCRdb table lists in-frame clones only, not all of them. The sample includes 2 million or so clones, around 96% of them seen just once. The sequencing sample was made of naive CD8+ T cells sorted from blood. This TCR came from a man aged 18 to 30 in good health. The chain employs TRBV4-3 and TRBJ2-3; TRBD2 agrees at 13 bases. CDR3 DNA: TGCGCCAGCAGCCCGGGACTAGCGGGAATGCCAGATACGCAGTATTTT. Translating gives CASSPGLAGMPDTQYF.